The next 23 T cell receptor beta chains were all read from a single sample in a study of T cell responses to AZD1222 COVID-19 vaccine. Using immunoSEQ multiplex PCR, the repertoire was profiled, and TCRdb retains in-frame clones only, with some absent. The data contain about 80,000 clones, approximately 83% of them singletons. The sequencing here drew on peripheral blood, taken 28 days after the second AZD1222 dose. These receptor sequences come from an adult who received the AZD1222 COVID-19 vaccine.

The V and J genes are TRBV27 and TRBJ2-5, with D hard to call. The CDR3 totals 13 residues. The germline V and J ends were trimmed by 2 bases and 5 bases, with 9 bases remaining between them. Germline assignment: CDR1 MNHEY and CDR2 SMNVEV (reference sequence). The CDR3 is CASSLAAGETQYF. In nucleotides, the CDR3 is TGTGCCAGCAGTTTAGCGGCTGGGGAGACCCAGTACTTC.

The rearrangement joins TRBV6-6 to TRBJ2-7; D unclear. This CDR3 spans 15 amino acids. Per germline, CDR1 MNHNY and CDR2 SVGAGI (reference sequence). Trimming removed 5 bases at V and 1 base at J, with 15 bases between. The CDR3 region is CASSPDLTGSYEQYF. CDR3 nucleotide sequence: TGTGCCAGCAGTCCCGACCTAACCGGTTCCTACGAGCAGTACTTC.

The chain uses TRBV6-5 and TRBJ1-4, with D hard to call. With 6 bases removed from V and 1 base from J, the gap between germline ends came to 6 bases. The CDR3 is made up of 13 amino acids. Germline V CDR1 and CDR2: MNHEY, SVGAGI. The CDR3 coding sequence is TGTGCCAGCAGGGATGGAACTAATGAAAAACTGTTTTTT. It yields the protein CASRDGTNEKLFF.

DNA for the CDR3: TGTGCCAGCAGCCCCAGGACAGGAGAGAACACTGAAGCTTTCTTT. Translated, it gives CASSPRTGENTEAFF. The rearrangement joins TRBV7-6 to TRBJ1-1, with 7 bases that match TRBD1. V was pared by 5 bases and J by 1 base, with 7 bases of the junction left unmatched. This CDR3 has 15 amino acids. The germline CDR1 and CDR2 sequences are SGHVS and FNYEAQ.

The chain links TRBV11-3 to TRBJ1-3, with D possibly being TRBD1 (5 bases). The V gene's germline CDR1 is SGHNT and CDR2 YENEEA. The CDR3 is 14 amino acids. Trimming pared 5 bases from V and 0 bases from J, leaving 8 bases between. This CDR3 reads CASSGTASGNTIYF. For the CDR3, the DNA is TGTGCCAGCAGCGGGACCGCCTCTGGAAACACCATATATTTT.

V gene TRBV12-3 or TRBV12-4 combines with J gene TRBJ1-4, with D possibly being TRBD1 (5 bases). With 3 bases removed from V and 6 bases from J, the gap between germline ends came to 8 bases. CDR3 length: 13 amino acids. The CDR3 loop is CASSLGVDEKLFF. CDR3 DNA sequence: TGTGCCAGCAGTTTGGGGGTGGATGAAAAACTGTTTTTT.

V usage is TRBV3-1 (or the pseudogene TRBV3-2) and J usage is TRBJ1-6, with 8 nucleotides matching TRBD1. This CDR3 is built from 15 residues. Germline CDR1 is LGHDT and CDR2 is YNNKEL (reference sequence). The V gene end was trimmed by 3 bases and the J gene end by 8 bases; junction bases not matched to a gene: 6. CDR3 DNA sequence: TGTGCCAGCAGCCATTCACAGGGGGGTGATTCACCCCTCCACTTT. This encodes CASSHSQGGDSPLHF.

The chain uses TRBV5-8 and TRBJ2-1, with D uncertain. The CDR3 contains 11 residues. V was trimmed by 0 bases and J by 10 bases, leaving 5 bases between them. In germline, CDR1 is SGHTS, CDR2 YDEGEE. CDR3 region: CASSLVFEQFF. CDR3 in DNA: TGTGCCAGCAGCTTGGTGTTCGAGCAGTTCTTC.

V is TRBV7-6 and J is TRBJ1-6, with 8 bases lining up with TRBD1. Germline V gene lookup returns CDR1 SGHVS and CDR2 FNYEAQ. After removal of 2 bases from V and 8 bases from J, the junction contained 5 bases not matched to a gene. The CDR3 is made up of 15 amino acids. Here the CDR3 reads CASSLLAGQDSPLHF. Written as DNA, the CDR3 is TGTGCCAGCAGCTTACTGGCGGGACAGGATTCACCCCTCCACTTT.

This chain links TRBV5-6 with TRBJ2-7; D call uncertain. CDR3 length: 12 amino acids. Germline CDR1 reads SGHDT; CDR2 reads YYEEEE. Trimming cost V 9 bases and J 1 base, with 11 bases left between them. The CDR3 here is CATALGSYEQYF. CDR3 bases: TGTGCCACCGCGCTAGGGTCCTACGAGCAGTACTTC.

This rearrangement joins TRBV6-5 to TRBJ1-5, with D tentatively TRBD1 (5 bases). V lost 6 bases and J 7 bases, leaving 19 bases between the germline ends. Germline loops: CDR1 MNHEY, CDR2 SVGAGI. The CDR3 runs 15 residues. The CDR3 coding sequence is TGTGCCAGCAGAGTTCGAGGGGCTTTAAACCAGCCCCAGCATTTT. It specifies CASRVRGALNQPQHF.

The chain employs TRBV29-1 and TRBJ2-7; weak D call: TRBD1 (6 bases). Per germline, CDR1 SQVTM and CDR2 ANQGSEA. CDR3 length: 13 amino acids. The CDR3 bases are TGCAGTGTAAAGGGCAGGGGATTGTCCGAGCAGTACTTC. This translates into CSVKGRGLSEQYF.

This clone was detected once. The chain employs TRBV6-6 and TRBJ1-5; a possible D gene is TRBD1 (6 bases). Between the trimmed V and J ends, which lost 6 bases and 5 bases, there was a span of 8 bases. This CDR3 has 12 amino acids. Germline CDR1 is MNHNY and CDR2 is SVGAGI (reference sequence). The CDR3 DNA sequence: TGTGCCAGCAGAGGGGGGGATCAGCCCCAGCATTTT. The encoded protein is CASRGGDQPQHF.

The V gene is TRBV7-9, the J gene TRBJ2-1, with D perhaps assigned TRBD1 or TRBD2 (5 bases each). Germline V gene sequence: CDR1 SEHNR, CDR2 FQNEAQ (reference sequence). V was cut by 5 bases and J by 4 bases, with 15 bases left in between. This CDR3 region has 15 residues. The CDR3 spells CASSPGRESYNEQFF. CDR3 in DNA: TGTGCCAGCAGCCCGGGACGAGAGAGTTACAATGAGCAGTTCTTC.

V usage is TRBV7-2 and J usage is TRBJ2-3, with 8 bases identical to TRBD1. The germline CDR1 and CDR2 sequences are SGHTA and FQGNSA. The CDR3 loop spans 16 amino acids. With 2 bases clipped from V and 4 bases from J, the junction kept 8 bases outside the gene matches. The CDR3, as DNA: TGTGCCAGCAGCTTACGCGACAGGGGCTGGGCAGATACGCAGTATTTT. Its protein product is CASSLRDRGWADTQYF.

This clone was detected only once. The rearrangement joins TRBV5-5 to TRBJ2-2; maybe TRBD1 (7 bases). This CDR3 region has 15 residues. Trimming took 1 base from V and 6 from J, leaving 13 bases between them. Germline CDR1 SGHKS, CDR2 YYEKEE (reference sequence). CDR3 sequence (DNA): TGTGCCAGCAGCTTGAAGGCAGGGGGGTCCGGGGAGCTGTTTTTT. This translates into CASSLKAGGSGELFF.

The chain carries TRBV2 and TRBJ1-4, with 7 bases fitting TRBD1. CDR3 size: 13 residues. CDR1 is SNHLY, CDR2 FYNNEI, per germline. Losses at the gene ends were 7 bases for V and 7 bases for J; bases not matched to a gene: 6. In DNA, the CDR3 is TGTGCCAGCAAGGGGCAGGGGGTTGAAAAACTGTTTTTT. This encodes CASKGQGVEKLFF.

The rearrangement uses TRBV15 and TRBJ1-6, with D perhaps matching TRBD1 (6 bases). From germline, CDR1 is LNHNV and CDR2 YYDKDF (reference sequence). Trimming stripped 3 bases from V and 7 bases from J, with 16 bases between. The CDR3 totals 16 residues. The CDR3 loop reads CATSSGWSGGNSPLHF. CDR3 nucleotides: TGTGCCACCAGCAGTGGATGGTCGGGGGGCAATTCACCCCTCCACTTT.

The chain is built from TRBV2 and TRBJ2-2; 8 nucleotides line up with TRBD2. The junction had 5 bases not matched to a gene; V was cut back by 4 bases and J by 4 bases. The CDR3 loop spans 15 amino acids. CDR1 and CDR2 (germline): SNHLY, FYNNEI. The CDR3 nucleotides read TGTGCCAGCAGTGGACTAGCGAGGGGCACCGGGGAGCTGTTTTTT. Amino acid sequence: CASSGLARGTGELFF.

The chain has TRBV19 and TRBJ1-1; D remains ambiguous. V lost 5 bases, J lost 0 bases, and 7 bases lay in between. Germline V gene data show CDR1 as LNHDA and CDR2 as SQIVND (reference sequence). The CDR3 extends over 13 amino acids. CDR3 DNA: TGTGCCAGTAGTTATTCGGTGAACACTGAAGCTTTCTTT. Translated, it gives CASSYSVNTEAFF.

This clone appeared a single time. V usage is TRBV2 and J usage is TRBJ2-7; no reliable D call. The CDR3 totals 11 residues. V lost 0 bases and J 6 bases, leaving 3 bases between the germline ends. Germline CDR1 and CDR2: SNHLY and FYNNEI. DNA of the CDR3: TGTGCCAGCAGTGAAGCGGCCGAGCAGTACTTC. This codes for CASSEAAEQYF.

This CDR3 reads CASSQGAPLHF. DNA for the CDR3: TGTGCCAGCAGCCAGGGAGCCCCCCTCCACTTT. The chain combines TRBV3-1 (or the pseudogene TRBV3-2) with TRBJ1-6; no firm D call. Germline-derived CDR1 and CDR2 are LGHDT and YNNKEL (reference sequence). Trimming cost V 3 bases and J 13 bases, with 7 bases left between them. This CDR3 comprises 11 residues.

The rearrangement links TRBV10-1 to TRBJ2-3; unclear D gene. Germline V CDR1 and CDR2: WNHNN, SYGVQD (reference sequence). This CDR3 comprises 11 residues. Trimming took off 8 bases at V and 8 bases at J, with 11 bases between the two ends. DNA for the CDR3: TGCGCCAGCTCCCAGGACGGTACGCAGTATTTT. It translates to CASSQDGTQYF.